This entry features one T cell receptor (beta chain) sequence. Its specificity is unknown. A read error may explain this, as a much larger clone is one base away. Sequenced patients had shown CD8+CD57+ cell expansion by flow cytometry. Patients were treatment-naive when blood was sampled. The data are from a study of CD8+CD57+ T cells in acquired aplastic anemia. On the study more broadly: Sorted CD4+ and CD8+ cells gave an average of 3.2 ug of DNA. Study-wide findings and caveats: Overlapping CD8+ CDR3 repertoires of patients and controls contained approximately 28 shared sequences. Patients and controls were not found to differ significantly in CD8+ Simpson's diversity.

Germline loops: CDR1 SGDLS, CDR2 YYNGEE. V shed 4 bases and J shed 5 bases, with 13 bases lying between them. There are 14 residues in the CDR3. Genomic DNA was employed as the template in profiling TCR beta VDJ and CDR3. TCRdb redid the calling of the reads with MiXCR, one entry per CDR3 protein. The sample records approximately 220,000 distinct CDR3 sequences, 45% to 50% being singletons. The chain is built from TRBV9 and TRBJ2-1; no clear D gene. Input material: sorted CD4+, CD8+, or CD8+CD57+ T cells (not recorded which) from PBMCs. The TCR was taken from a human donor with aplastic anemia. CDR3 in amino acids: CASSPSTPNNEQFF. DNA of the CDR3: TGTGCCAGCAGCCCCTCAACTCCAAACAATGAGCAGTTCTTC. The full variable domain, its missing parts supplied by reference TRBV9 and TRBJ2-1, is DSGVTQTPKHLITATGQRVTLRCSPRSGDLSVYWYQQSLDQGLQFLIQYYNGEERAKGNILERFSAQQFPDLHSELNLSSLELGDSALYFCASSPSTPNNEQFFGPGTRLTVL.